One and the same sample provided the 11 T cell receptor beta chains below, sequenced in a study of tumor-infiltrating lymphocytes in primary liver carcinoma. Researchers generated TCR beta cDNA from around 0.55 ug of total RNA, relying on a constant-region primer. The TCR beta library was amplified through three nested multiplex PCR rounds in a modified ARM-PCR procedure. With TRBV1-TRBV30 forward primers and a C-beta reverse primer, the first two PCR rounds were run for roughly 9 cycles each. TCRdb redid the calling of the multiplex PCR reads with MiXCR, one entry per CDR3 protein. The profile covers around 330,000 distinct CDR3 sequences, with roughly two thirds appearing a single time and around 9.5% taken by the ten largest. RNA isolated from unsorted whole blood supplied the blood RNA, with germline DNA also extracted. Specimen: peripheral blood. The receptors here all came from a man aged 40-50 years with primary liver carcinoma and hepatitis B virus infection.

Concerning this clonotype itself: This may be a read error: a much more frequent sequence differs by one nucleotide. This chain connects TRBV6-2 or TRBV6-3 to TRBJ2-3, with unresolved D. CDR3 length: 12 residues. The germline V gene encodes CDR1 MNHEY and CDR2 SVGEGT. The CDR3: CASSTRTDTQCF. The CDR3 DNA sequence: TGTGCCAGCAGCACACGCACAGATACGCAGTGTTTT.

A few counts support this clonotype. One base away lies a much larger clone, so this may be a sequencing read error. The V and J genes are TRBV12-3 or TRBV12-4 and TRBJ2-6, with D possibly being TRBD1 (5 bases). The CDR3 sequence is 14 residues long. The DNA for the CDR3 is TGTGCCAGCAGCCCCGTTCAAGGGGCCAACGTCCTGGCTTTC. Its protein product is CASSPVQGANVLAF.

This chain connects TRBV11-1 to TRBJ1-2; no reliable D call. With 1 base removed from V and 10 bases from J, the gap between germline ends came to 10 bases. Germline V gene sequence: CDR1 SGHAT, CDR2 FQDESV (reference sequence). This CDR3 is built from 12 residues. The CDR3 spells CASSLGPSDYTF. CDR3 nucleotides: TGTGCCAGCAGCTTAGGGCCGAGCGACTACACCTTC.

This clonotype was seen just once. The gene calls are TRBV9 and TRBJ1-6, with a weak D call TRBD1 (5 bases). Looked up from germline, CDR1 is SGDLS and CDR2 is YYNGEE. The CDR3 extends over 14 amino acids. V lost 0 bases, J lost 6 bases, and 7 bases lay in between. This chain's CDR3 is CASSVGGTNSPLHF. CDR3 sequence (DNA): TGTGCCAGCAGCGTAGGTGGGACTAATTCACCCCTCCACTTT.

As regards this clonotype: This clone may be a read error of a much larger clone one base away. Since the CDR3 does not end with the conserved phenylalanine or tryptophan, this likely comes from a read error. The chain joins TRBV12-3 or TRBV12-4 to TRBJ2-7; D gene ambiguous. Deletions cut 5 bases from V and 2 bases from J, with 13 bases between. This CDR3 contains 14 residues. CDR3 region: CASSPRTGTYEQYY. The DNA for the CDR3 is TGTGCCAGCAGTCCAAGGACCGGTACCTACGAGCAGTACTAC.

In the case of this clonotype: A much larger clone is a single base away; this may be a read error. The chain joins TRBV13 to TRBJ2-4, with a weak D call TRBD1 (5 bases). The germline gives CDR1 PRHDT, CDR2 FYEKMQ (reference sequence). The CDR3 totals 12 residues. CDR3 nucleotides: TGTGCCAGCGGCAAGGACAAAAGCATTCAGTACTTC. Translating gives CASGKDKSIQYF.

V and J are TRBV29-1 and TRBJ2-2; 7 bases line up with TRBD2. Germline-derived CDR1 and CDR2 are SQVTM and ANQGSEA. This CDR3 has 15 residues. Here the CDR3 DNA reads TGCGGCGCTACCCTAGCGGAAGGGTATAGCGGGGAGCTGTTTTTT. Translating gives CGATLAEGYSGELFF.

The chain links TRBV30 to TRBJ1-6; TRBD1 is a possible D gene (5 bases). Trimming stripped 5 bases from V and 5 bases from J, with 10 bases between. This CDR3 comprises 13 residues. Germline lookup yields CDR1 GTSNPN and CDR2 SVGIG (reference sequence). CDR3 loop: CAWEDTHNSPLHF. The CDR3 DNA follows: TGTGCCTGGGAGGACACCCATAATTCACCCCTCCACTTT.

CDR3 DNA: TGTGCCAGCAGCTACACCACTGGGGTCGGAATCGTGCAGCATTTT. It is translated as CASSYTTGVGIVQHF. The V gene is TRBV6-2 or TRBV6-3, the J gene TRBJ2-3, with D uncertain. Near its end, the DNA agrees better with TRBJ1-5, so the J call may be wrong. Germline V CDR1 and CDR2: MNHEY, SVGEGT. The CDR3 spans 15 residues.

Concerning this clonotype: Germline and junction disagree at one end, which may indicate a read error. This rearrangement joins TRBV11-3 to TRBJ2-1; D is possibly TRBD2 (6 bases). Germline-derived CDR1 and CDR2 are SGHNT and YENEEA. The CDR3 is made up of 14 amino acids. The CDR3 coding sequence is TGTGCCAGCAGCTTGGTTGGGGGGTACAATGAGCGGTTCTTC. Translating it yields CASSLVGGYNERFF.

On this clonotype itself: The CDR3 does not close with the conserved phenylalanine or tryptophan, likely indicating a read error. This chain links TRBV6-1 with TRBJ2-1, with TRBD2 matching 8 bases. The germline V gene encodes CDR1 MNHNS and CDR2 SASEGT. The CDR3 has 13 amino acids. V dropped 9 bases and J dropped 5; count of bases not matched to a gene: 6. The CDR3 region is CASKGLANNEQFS. Here the CDR3 DNA reads TGTGCCAGTAAAGGACTAGCCAACAATGAGCAGTTCTCC.